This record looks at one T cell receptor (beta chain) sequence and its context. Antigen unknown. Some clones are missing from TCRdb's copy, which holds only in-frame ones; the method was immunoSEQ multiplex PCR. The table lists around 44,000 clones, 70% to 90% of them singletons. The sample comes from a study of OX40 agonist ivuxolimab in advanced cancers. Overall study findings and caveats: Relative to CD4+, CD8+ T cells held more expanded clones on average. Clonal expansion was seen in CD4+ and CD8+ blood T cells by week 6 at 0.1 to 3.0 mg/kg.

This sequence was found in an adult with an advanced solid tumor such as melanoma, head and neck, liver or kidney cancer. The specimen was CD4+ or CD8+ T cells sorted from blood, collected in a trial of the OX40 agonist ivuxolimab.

CDR3 coding DNA: TGCAGCGTTGCTGGGGTCCTACGGGTAGAGACCCAGTACTTC. Translation gives CSVAGVLRVETQYF. This chain links TRBV29-1 with TRBJ2-5, with unresolved D. CDR1 and CDR2 (germline): SQVTM, ANQGSEA. CDR3 size: 14 residues. The V and J ends lost 4 bases and 4 bases respectively, with 16 bases between them.